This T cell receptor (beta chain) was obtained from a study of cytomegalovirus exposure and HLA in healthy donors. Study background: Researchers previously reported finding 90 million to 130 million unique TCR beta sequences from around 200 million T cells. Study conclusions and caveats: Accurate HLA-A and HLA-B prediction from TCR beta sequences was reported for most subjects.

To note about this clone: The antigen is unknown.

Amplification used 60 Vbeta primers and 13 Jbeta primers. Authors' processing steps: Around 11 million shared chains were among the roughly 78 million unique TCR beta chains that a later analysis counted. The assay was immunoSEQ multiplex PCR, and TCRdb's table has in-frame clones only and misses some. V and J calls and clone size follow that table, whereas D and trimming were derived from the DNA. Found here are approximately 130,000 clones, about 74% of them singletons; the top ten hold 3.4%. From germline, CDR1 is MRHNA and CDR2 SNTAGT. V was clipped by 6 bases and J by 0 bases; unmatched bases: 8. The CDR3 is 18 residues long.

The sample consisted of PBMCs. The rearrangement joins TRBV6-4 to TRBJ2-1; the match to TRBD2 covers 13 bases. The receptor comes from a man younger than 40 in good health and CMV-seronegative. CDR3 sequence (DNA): TGTGCCAGCAGCGCCGGGACTAGCGGGACCAGCTCCTACAATGAGCAGTTCTTC. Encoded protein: CASSAGTSGTSSYNEQFF.